These 24 T cell receptor beta chains were sequenced from one sample in a study of OX40 agonist ivuxolimab in advanced cancers. This table comes from immunoSEQ multiplex PCR, and its TCRdb copy is limited to in-frame clones, with some not included. This sample carries over 50,000 clones, around 89% of them seen once, and the ten largest clones take more than 1.3%. Sequences were derived from CD4+ or CD8+ T cells sorted from blood, sampled in a trial of the OX40 agonist ivuxolimab. The origin of the receptors is an adult with an advanced solid tumor such as melanoma, head and neck, liver or kidney cancer.

The chain uses TRBV28 and TRBJ2-7; possible D gene TRBD1, 6 bases. The CDR3 runs 13 residues. Deletions cut 2 bases from V and 2 bases from J, with 7 bases between. Germline CDR1 reads MDHEN; CDR2 reads SYDVKM. CDR3 coding DNA: TGTGCCAGCAGTTTAACAGGGCCCTACGAGCAGTACTTC. Its translation: CASSLTGPYEQYF.

V usage is TRBV9 and J usage is TRBJ2-7; D uncertain. Trimming removed 0 bases at V and 0 bases at J, with 10 bases between. In germline, CDR1 is SGDLS, CDR2 YYNGEE. The CDR3 contains 15 residues. The DNA of the CDR3 is TGTGCCAGCAGCGTAGACGGCACGAGCTCCTACGAGCAGTACTTC. Its translation is CASSVDGTSSYEQYF.

The chain employs TRBV30 and TRBJ2-7; D might be TRBD1 (5 bases). Germline lookup yields CDR1 GTSNPN and CDR2 SVGIG (reference sequence). V was pared by 3 bases and J by 3 bases, with 24 bases between. The CDR3 contains 17 residues. CDR3 nucleotide sequence: TGTGCCTGGAGCCCGTTTTTAGGCAGGGTGGCCGGCTACGAGCAGTACTTC. Residues: CAWSPFLGRVAGYEQYF.

The chain employs TRBV27 and TRBJ1-5, with a weak D call TRBD1 (6 bases). V was cut by 5 bases and J by 0 bases, with 11 bases left in between. The CDR3 is 15 residues long. Germline CDR1 MNHEY, CDR2 SMNVEV (reference sequence). The CDR3 spells CASSLRDNSNQPQHF. The DNA for the CDR3 is TGTGCCAGCAGTCTCCGGGACAATAGCAATCAGCCCCAGCATTTT.

The genes are TRBV7-2 and TRBJ2-5; D might be TRBD2 (5 bases). This CDR3 is built from 15 residues. Germline-derived CDR1 and CDR2 are SGHTA and FQGNSA. The V gene lost 2 bases and the J gene lost 4 bases, with 14 bases spanning the gap. CDR3: CASSLYRLEGETQYF. Written as DNA, the CDR3 is TGTGCCAGCAGCTTATATAGGCTCGAGGGAGAGACCCAGTACTTC.

The chain carries TRBV7-9 and TRBJ2-6; D gene unclear. Looked up from germline, CDR1 is SEHNR and CDR2 is FQNEAQ (reference sequence). The CDR3 sequence is 16 residues long. V was shortened by 1 base and J by 2 bases, with 9 bases between the two germline ends. CDR3 region: CASSLVGTAGANVLTF. The CDR3 nucleotides are TGTGCCAGCAGCTTAGTAGGCACAGCTGGGGCCAACGTCCTGACTTTC.

The table lists this clone with a few counts. V gene TRBV11-2 combines with J gene TRBJ2-7, with D possibly matching TRBD2 (6 bases). The V and J ends lost 4 bases and 4 bases respectively, with 11 bases between them. There are 13 residues in the CDR3. Per germline, CDR1 SGHAT and CDR2 FQNNGV. The CDR3 reads CASSSTRIYEQYF. Here the CDR3 DNA reads TGTGCCAGCAGCTCGACTAGAATTTACGAGCAGTACTTC.

Here the CDR3 DNA reads TGTGCCACCAGCGGCAGGGGGGACCAAGAGACCCAGTACTTC. Protein product: CATSGRGDQETQYF. The V call is TRBV15, the J call TRBJ2-5; maybe TRBD1 (7 bases). Germline lookup yields CDR1 LNHNV and CDR2 YYDKDF (reference sequence). V was pared by 5 bases and J by 0 bases, with 10 bases between. This CDR3 has 14 residues.

J is TRBJ1-2 and V is TRBV5-4; D is unresolved. This CDR3 comprises 14 residues. The ends were cut back, 2 bases at V and 9 bases at J, with 17 bases in the middle. Germline V gives CDR1 SGHNT, CDR2 YYREEE (reference sequence). The CDR3 nucleotides read TGTGCCAGCAGCTTTTACCGGGTTCTAATGAGCTACACCTTC. Translating it yields CASSFYRVLMSYTF.

V gene TRBV7-9 combines with J gene TRBJ1-2; no definite D call. CDR1 and CDR2 (germline): SEHNR, FQNEAQ (reference sequence). CDR3 length: 11 amino acids. Deletions cut 3 bases from V and 5 bases from J, with 4 bases between. CDR3 in amino acids: CASSFLYGYTF. CDR3 DNA: TGTGCCAGCAGCTTCTTGTATGGCTACACCTTC. Looking up the rest from reference TRBV7-9 and TRBJ1-2 gives the full variable domain: DTGVSQNPRHKITKRGQNVTFRCDPISEHNRLYWYRQTLGQGPEFLTYFQNEAQLEKSRLLSDRFSAERPKGSFSTLEIQRTEQGDSAMYLCASSFLYGYTFGSGTRLTVV.

This clone was found once. This rearrangement joins TRBV10-3 to TRBJ1-1, with a tentative D call TRBD1 (6 bases). Between the trimmed V and J ends, which lost 3 bases and 6 bases, there was a span of 17 bases. The germline CDR1 and CDR2 sequences are ENHRY and SYGVKD. The CDR3 loop spans 15 amino acids. CDR3 sequence (DNA): TGTGCCATCAGTGATACTACGACCGGGGGCTCTGAAGCTTTCTTT. Its protein product is CAISDTTTGGSEAFF.

The chain links TRBV7-2 to TRBJ2-5; D may be TRBD1 (6 bases). Per germline, CDR1 SGHTA and CDR2 FQGNSA. The V and J ends lost 1 base and 1 base respectively, with 13 bases between them. The CDR3 contains 16 residues. The CDR3 DNA reads TGTGCCAGCAGCTTAGGGTGGGGGCGGATCCAAGAGACCCAGTACTTC. This sequence encodes CASSLGWGRIQETQYF. Looking up the rest from reference TRBV7-2 and TRBJ2-5 gives the full variable domain: GAGVSQSPSNKVTEKGKDVELRCDPISGHTALYWYRQSLGQGLEFLIYFQGNSAPDKSGLPSDRFSAERTGGSVSTLTIQRTQQEDSAVYLCASSLGWGRIQETQYFGPGTRLLVL.

This chain joins TRBV7-9 and TRBJ2-7; D is possibly TRBD1 or TRBD2 (5 bases each). Germline values: CDR1 SEHNR, CDR2 FQNEAQ (reference sequence). The CDR3 runs 15 residues. Trimming shortened V by 4 bases and J by 0 bases, and 13 bases separated the two germline ends. The DNA for the CDR3 is TGTGCCAGCAGCTGGGGGTGGGGGAGCTCCTACGAGCAGTACTTC. Translation gives CASSWGWGSSYEQYF. The whole variable domain, remainder taken from reference TRBV7-9 and TRBJ2-7, is DTGVSQNPRHKITKRGQNVTFRCDPISEHNRLYWYRQTLGQGPEFLTYFQNEAQLEKSRLLSDRFSAERPKGSFSTLEIQRTEQGDSAMYLCASSWGWGSSYEQYFGPGTRLTVT.

V and J are TRBV19 and TRBJ2-2; the match to TRBD1 covers 9 bases. The V gene's germline CDR1 is LNHDA and CDR2 SQIVND (reference sequence). The CDR3 length is 15 residues. Trimming cost V 5 bases and J 5 bases; bases outside gene matches: 6. The CDR3 loop reads CASSVGTGTTGELFF. The CDR3 DNA is TGTGCCAGTAGTGTCGGGACAGGGACTACCGGGGAGCTGTTTTTT.

The V call is TRBV28, the J call TRBJ1-5; no firm D call. V shed 0 bases and J shed 0 bases, with 6 bases lying between them. CDR1 MDHEN and CDR2 SYDVKM come from the germline V gene. The CDR3 sequence is 15 residues long. The CDR3 DNA reads as TGTGCCAGCAGTTTATGGGGAAATAGCAATCAGCCCCAGCATTTT. Protein sequence: CASSLWGNSNQPQHF.

The chain combines TRBV6-5 with TRBJ1-1; perhaps TRBD1 as D (5 bases). Germline CDR1 MNHEY, CDR2 SVGAGI. The CDR3 is 15 residues long. Trimming stripped 9 bases from V and 1 base from J, with 18 bases between. This CDR3 reads CASWQVWGGNTEAFF. Here the CDR3 DNA reads TGTGCCAGTTGGCAGGTGTGGGGGGGGAACACTGAAGCTTTCTTT.

This chain links TRBV27 with TRBJ2-2, with TRBD1 matching 7 bases. J gave up 0 bases and V 6 bases, and 13 bases lay outside the gene matches. Germline V CDR1 and CDR2: MNHEY, SMNVEV (reference sequence). The CDR3 extends over 18 amino acids. CDR3 DNA sequence: TGTGCCAGCAGCCCGACTCCGGGACAGAGCGCGAACACCGGGGAGCTGTTTTTT. This translates into CASSPTPGQSANTGELFF.

This clone was detected only once. The chain uses TRBV7-3 and TRBJ2-1, with 9 bases fitting TRBD2. With 5 bases clipped from V and 8 bases from J, the junction kept 10 bases outside the gene matches. Germline V gene sequence: CDR1 SGHTA, CDR2 FQGTGA. The CDR3 consists of 15 residues. CDR3 sequence: CASSNLAGSRHEQFF. The DNA for the CDR3 is TGTGCCAGCAGCAATCTAGCGGGGTCGAGGCATGAGCAGTTCTTC.

Here the CDR3 DNA reads TGCGCCAGCAGCTTGGATCCCGGGACAGGGCACACTGAAGCTTTCTTT. Translated: CASSLDPGTGHTEAFF. The chain links TRBV5-1 to TRBJ1-1, with 9 bases aligning to TRBD1. The germline CDR1 and CDR2 sequences are SGHRS and YFSETQ. V was clipped by 0 bases and J by 3 bases; unmatched bases: 6. The CDR3 extends over 16 amino acids.

The sample holds one count of this clone. The chain carries TRBV18 and TRBJ2-7; D assignment may be TRBD1 or TRBD2 (6 bases each). Per germline, CDR1 KGHSH and CDR2 LQKENI. V was cut by 6 bases and J by 0 bases, with 15 bases left in between. The CDR3 runs 15 residues. Written as DNA, the CDR3 is TGTGCCAGCTCTGCCGCGGGACACTCCTCCTACGAGCAGTACTTC. Its protein is CASSAAGHSSYEQYF.

The chain combines TRBV5-1 with TRBJ2-5; 8 bases align to TRBD1. The J segment lost 2 bases and the V segment lost 3 bases, leaving 9 bases of the junction unmatched. This CDR3 region has 16 residues. The germline V gene has CDR1 SGHRS and CDR2 YFSETQ. The CDR3 spells CASSSGPQGGQETQYF. The CDR3 DNA follows: TGCGCCAGCAGCTCCGGCCCACAGGGGGGTCAAGAGACCCAGTACTTC.

The V call is TRBV6-1, the J call TRBJ1-4, with D possibly matching TRBD1 (6 bases). CDR3 length: 15 residues. Trimming left V 3 bases short and J 0 bases short, with 8 bases between. CDR1 MNHNS and CDR2 SASEGT come from the germline V gene. The CDR3: CASSDRGSTNEKLFF. In DNA form, the CDR3 reads TGTGCCAGCAGTGACAGGGGATCAACTAATGAAAAACTGTTTTTT.

This clone was counted between two and nine times. The gene calls are TRBV11-2 and TRBJ2-7; 14 nucleotides agree with TRBD2. This CDR3 has 15 amino acids. CDR1 SGHAT and CDR2 FQNNGV come from the germline V gene. V shed 6 bases, J shed 7 bases, and the junction held 8 bases outside the gene matches. The CDR3 reads CASSTTSGGAREQYF. The CDR3 DNA sequence: TGTGCCAGCAGTACGACTAGCGGGGGGGCTCGGGAGCAGTACTTC.

The chain uses TRBV30 and TRBJ1-2, with D unresolved. Deletions cut 1 base from V and 0 bases from J, with 6 bases between. The CDR3 covers 13 residues. The germline CDR1 and CDR2 sequences are GTSNPN and SVGIG (reference sequence). CDR3 DNA sequence: TGTGCCTGGAGTGCCCGTGCTAACTATGGCTACACCTTC. It is translated as CAWSARANYGYTF.